What follows are 10 T cell receptor beta chains derived from one specimen sequenced in a study of blood T cells in healthy people across ages. Using a J-beta primer mix together with a sample-barcoded 5' primer, a second PCR was run for roughly 7 to 11 cycles. TCRdb passed the 5' RACE reads through MiXCR, listing each CDR3 protein once. Here the sample spans 450,000 to 600,000 distinct CDR3 sequences, approximately 26% being singletons. This same sample was also taken into another study, of T cells of mothers and their children.

What was sequenced was blood. The receptors originated from a boy aged 2 to 10 in good health.

The chain combines TRBV5-5 with TRBJ2-5, with D unclear. The CDR3 consists of 14 residues. The V end was cut by 3 bases, the J end by 2 bases, with 11 bases between. CDR1 is SGHKS, CDR2 YYEKEE, per germline (reference sequence). The chain's CDR3 is CASSSWKVQETQYF. The CDR3 DNA sequence: TGTGCCAGCAGCTCCTGGAAGGTACAAGAGACCCAGTACTTC.

This clonotype was seen repeatedly, ten times or more. This rearrangement joins TRBV5-1 to TRBJ2-5; D not resolved. The CDR3 is 14 residues long. Germline V gene data show CDR1 as SGHRS and CDR2 as YFSETQ. V lost 0 bases and J lost 2, with 8 bases in between. The CDR3 reads CASSLGGPQETQYF. As DNA, the CDR3 is TGCGCCAGCAGCTTGGGGGGTCCTCAAGAGACCCAGTACTTC. The full variable domain, its missing parts supplied by reference TRBV5-1 and TRBJ2-5, is KAGVTQTPRYLIKTRGQQVTLSCSPISGHRSVSWYQQTPGQGLQFLFEYFSETQRNKGNFPGRFSGRQFSNSRSEMNVSTLELGDSALYLCASSLGGPQETQYFGPGTRLLVL.

In its sample, this clonotype was seen a few times. The genes are TRBV10-3 and TRBJ1-1; no firm D call. V lost 0 bases, J lost 0 bases, and 11 bases lay in between. Germline loops: CDR1 ENHRY, CDR2 SYGVKD. This CDR3 region has 16 residues. In DNA, the CDR3 is TGTGCCATCAGTGAGTCCGGGGTGATCATGAACACTGAAGCTTTCTTT. Protein sequence: CAISESGVIMNTEAFF.

The chain employs TRBV4-1 and TRBJ2-4; D assignment may be TRBD1 or TRBD2 (5 bases each). The CDR3 runs to 17 residues. The germline V gene encodes CDR1 MGHRA and CDR2 YSYEKL. V dropped 1 base and J dropped 0 bases, with 13 bases sitting between them. In nucleotides, the CDR3 is TGCGCCAGCAGCCAAGTGGGACCACATCTAGCCAAAAACATTCAGTACTTC. This codes for CASSQVGPHLAKNIQYF.

The chain links TRBV27 to TRBJ1-2, with 8 bases lining up with TRBD1. Per the germline V gene, CDR1 is MNHEY and CDR2 is SMNVEV (reference sequence). Unmatched junction bases numbered 10, after V lost 8 bases and J lost 8 bases. The CDR3 has 13 residues. The CDR3 DNA follows: TGTGCCAGCCGCACCCAGGGGGCGGAAGGCTACACCTTC. This codes for CASRTQGAEGYTF.

Ten or more counts support this clonotype. The chain carries TRBV20-1 and TRBJ2-7, with 11 bases aligning to TRBD2. Trimming took 0 bases from V and 2 from J; bases not matched to a gene: 3. The CDR3 loop spans 15 amino acids. Per germline, CDR1 DFQATT and CDR2 SNEGSKA (reference sequence). CDR3 in amino acids: CSARDVAGGTYEQYF. The CDR3 nucleotides are TGCAGTGCTAGAGATGTAGCGGGAGGGACCTACGAGCAGTACTTC.

This chain links TRBV9 with TRBJ2-3; TRBD2 might be the D (5 bases). The ends were cut back, 3 bases at V and 4 bases at J, with 12 bases in the middle. There are 14 residues in the CDR3. Germline values: CDR1 SGDLS, CDR2 YYNGEE. Written as DNA, the CDR3 is TGTGCCAGCAGCGATCTAGCTTCCCCAGATACGCAGTATTTT. This translates into CASSDLASPDTQYF. Supplemented by reference TRBV9 and TRBJ2-3, the full variable domain reads DSGVTQTPKHLITATGQRVTLRCSPRSGDLSVYWYQQSLDQGLQFLIQYYNGEERAKGNILERFSAQQFPDLHSELNLSSLELGDSALYFCASSDLASPDTQYFGPGTRLTVL.

V is TRBV15 and J is TRBJ1-1, with TRBD1 as a possible D gene (6 bases). CDR1 and CDR2 (germline): LNHNV, YYDKDF (reference sequence). V shed 2 bases and J shed 5 bases, with 15 bases lying between them. This CDR3 contains 15 residues. The CDR3 nucleotides are TGTGCCACCAGCAGACCACCACAGGGTGAGACTGAAGCTTTCTTT. This codes for CATSRPPQGETEAFF.

The chain links TRBV20-1 to TRBJ2-4; weak D call: TRBD1 (6 bases). V was trimmed by 4 bases and J by 8 bases, leaving 12 bases between them. This CDR3 is 12 amino acids long. The germline gives CDR1 DFQATT, CDR2 SNEGSKA (reference sequence). In DNA, the CDR3 is TGCAGTGCTAATGACGAGGGGGACATTCAGTACTTC. This gives the protein CSANDEGDIQYF.

This chain links TRBV14 with TRBJ2-1; no firm D call. The CDR3 is 15 residues long. V was pared by 0 bases and J by 4 bases, with 10 bases between. From germline, CDR1 is SGHDN and CDR2 FVKESK. The CDR3 reads CASSQERGQYNEQFF. The CDR3 nucleotides are TGTGCCAGCAGCCAAGAGCGAGGCCAGTACAATGAGCAGTTCTTC.